One and the same sample provided the 26 T cell receptor beta chains below, sequenced in a study of cytomegalovirus exposure and HLA in healthy donors. The PCR ran on 60 Vbeta and 13 Jbeta primers. The repertoire was sequenced with immunoSEQ multiplex PCR; TCRdb's copy has only in-frame clones and lacks some. The data show 130,000 to 150,000 clones, about 80% seen once. The sequenced sample consisted of PBMCs. The receptors shown here come from a woman aged 55-70 years in good health and CMV-seropositive.

About this clone itself: The junction departs from the called germline gene at one end, perhaps through a read error. The sample contains more than one DNA sequence encoding this CDR3. This chain uses TRBV29-1 with TRBJ1-1; 7 nucleotides align to TRBD1. CDR1 is SQVTM, CDR2 ANQGSEA, per germline. CDR3 length equals 12 residues. DNA of the CDR3: TGCAGCGTAGGCAGGGGGAACACCGAAGCTTTCTTT. Its protein product is CSVGRGNTEAFF.

The gene calls are TRBV6-5 and TRBJ1-1; 8 bases align to TRBD1. The trim removed 0 bases at V and 11 bases at J, leaving 11 bases unmatched. The CDR3 has 15 residues. Germline V gene sequence: CDR1 MNHEY, CDR2 SVGAGI. The CDR3 DNA is TGTGCCAGCAGTTACTCTAAATACCAGGGGGCGCTTGCTTTCTTT. Amino acids: CASSYSKYQGALAFF.

As DNA, the CDR3 is TGTGCCATTAGGGGGCCGACGAACACCGGGGAGCTGTTTTTT. Translated: CAIRGPTNTGELFF. V usage is TRBV6-6 and J usage is TRBJ2-2, with 7 positions matching TRBD1. The CDR3 covers 14 residues. Germline CDR1 MNHNY, CDR2 SVGAGI (reference sequence). The V and J ends lost 10 bases and 0 bases, in that order; junction bases with no gene match: 5.

This clone was detected only a few times. The J gene is TRBJ1-5, the V gene TRBV30; tentative D call: TRBD1 (6 bases). The germline V gene encodes CDR1 GTSNPN and CDR2 SVGIG (reference sequence). Trimming removed 0 bases from V and 6 bases from J, with 9 bases in between. This CDR3 region has 13 residues. In nucleotides, the CDR3 is TGTGCCTGGAGTGTACAGGGCCGTCAGCCCCAGCATTTT. Its protein product is CAWSVQGRQPQHF. Using reference TRBV30 and TRBJ1-5 for the parts outside the CDR3, the full variable domain is SQTIHQWPATLVQPVGSPLSLECTVEGTSNPNLYWYRQAAGRGLQLLFYSVGIGQISSEVPQNLSASRPQDRQFILSSKKLLLSDSGFYLCAWSVQGRQPQHFGDGTRLSIL.

The chain recombines TRBV30 with TRBJ1-2, with TRBD1 matching over 8 bases. J gave up 8 bases and V 0 bases, and 14 bases lay outside the gene matches. CDR1 and CDR2 (germline): GTSNPN, SVGIG (reference sequence). The CDR3 is 16 amino acids. CDR3 in DNA: TGTGCCTGGAGTGTACGGGGCCCCGGACAGGGTGGCGGCTACACCTTC. Its translation: CAWSVRGPGQGGGYTF. Based on the CDR3 plus reference TRBV30 and TRBJ1-2, the full variable domain is SQTIHQWPATLVQPVGSPLSLECTVEGTSNPNLYWYRQAAGRGLQLLFYSVGIGQISSEVPQNLSASRPQDRQFILSSKKLLLSDSGFYLCAWSVRGPGQGGGYTFGSGTRLTVV.

This clone has a handful of counts. The chain combines TRBV4-1 with TRBJ1-4; no clear D. Germline V gives CDR1 MGHRA, CDR2 YSYEKL. Trimming left V 1 base short and J 5 bases short, with 8 bases between. The CDR3 sequence is 14 residues long. The CDR3 reads CASSQVRGNEKLFF. Here the CDR3 DNA reads TGCGCCAGCAGCCAAGTACGGGGAAATGAAAAACTGTTTTTT.

This sequence joins TRBV5-6 and TRBJ2-1; 11 bases map to TRBD2. This CDR3 is built from 14 residues. The junction had 2 bases not matched to a gene; V was cut back by 3 bases and J by 6 bases. Germline CDR1 and CDR2: SGHDT and YYEEEE. The CDR3 spells CASSSTSGVNEQFF. Written as DNA, the CDR3 is TGTGCCAGCAGCTCGACTAGCGGGGTCAATGAGCAGTTCTTC.

V is TRBV28 and J is TRBJ2-7; D possibly corresponds to TRBD2 (5 bases). The CDR3 extends over 14 amino acids. CDR1 is MDHEN and CDR2 is SYDVKM in the germline V gene. Trimming pared 5 bases from V and 3 bases from J, leaving 14 bases between. This CDR3 is CASSGLIGFYEQYF. The CDR3 DNA sequence: TGTGCCAGCAGTGGACTGATCGGCTTCTACGAGCAGTACTTC.

This chain connects TRBV29-1 to TRBJ1-1; D may be TRBD1 (5 bases). CDR3 length: 15 amino acids. The V end lost 3 bases, the J end lost 1 base, and 15 bases lay between the germline ends. Germline-derived CDR1 and CDR2 are SQVTM and ANQGSEA. The CDR3 bases are TGCAGCGTTGATAGGGCGGGGGGGAGGAACACTGAAGCTTTCTTT. Protein product: CSVDRAGGRNTEAFF. The full variable domain, its missing parts supplied by reference TRBV29-1 and TRBJ1-1, is SAVISQKPSRDICQRGTSLTIQCQVDSQVTMMFWYRQQPGQSLTLIATANQGSEATYESGFVIDKFPISRPNLTFSTLTVSNMSPEDSSIYLCSVDRAGGRNTEAFFGQGTRLTVV.

The rearrangement uses TRBV6-1 and TRBJ2-5, with D maybe TRBD1 (5 bases). The DNA end is a closer match to TRBJ2-7, so the J assignment may be wrong. CDR1 is MNHNS and CDR2 is SASEGT in the germline V gene. CDR3 length: 13 amino acids. CDR3 in amino acids: CASSSRQPYEQYF. The CDR3 DNA reads TGTGCCAGCAGTTCCCGACAGCCCTACGAGCAGTACTTC.

A few counts support this clone. This rearrangement joins TRBV10-2 to TRBJ1-4; weak D call: TRBD1 (6 bases). Trimming pared 6 bases from V and 0 bases from J, leaving 14 bases between. The CDR3 is 16 amino acids. Germline-derived CDR1 and CDR2 are WSHSY and SAAADI. CDR3 residues: CASRGIRQATNEKLFF. The CDR3 nucleotides read TGCGCCAGCAGAGGAATTCGACAGGCAACTAATGAAAAACTGTTTTTT.

The chain has TRBV9 and TRBJ2-5; 8 bases map to TRBD2. The germline gives CDR1 SGDLS, CDR2 YYNGEE. The length of the CDR3 is 13 residues. The junction had 4 bases not matched to a gene; V was cut back by 4 bases and J by 5 bases. CDR3 nucleotides: TGTGCCAGCAGCTCTCGACTAGCGGAGACCCAGTACTTC. Translating gives CASSSRLAETQYF.

This clone was detected once. This chain connects TRBV7-8 to TRBJ2-7, with 7 bases matching TRBD1. CDR1 is SGHVS, CDR2 FQNEAQ, per germline. The V segment lost 5 bases and the J segment 2 bases; nucleotides outside the gene matches: 6. The CDR3 spans 14 residues. This CDR3 reads CASSRPGQTYEQYF. The CDR3 DNA is TGTGCCAGCAGCAGACCGGGACAGACCTACGAGCAGTACTTC.

This chain connects TRBV19 to TRBJ2-1; D not resolved. The CDR3 runs 14 residues. From germline, CDR1 is LNHDA and CDR2 SQIVND (reference sequence). The V gene lost 6 bases and the J gene lost 0 bases, with 9 bases spanning the gap. CDR3 sequence: CASSPLFSYNEQFF. Here the CDR3 DNA reads TGTGCCAGTAGCCCTCTATTCTCCTACAATGAGCAGTTCTTC.

The chain carries TRBV5-1 and TRBJ2-2, with D unclear. V was cut by 2 bases and J by 4 bases, with 9 bases left in between. The germline CDR1 and CDR2 sequences are SGHRS and YFSETQ. The CDR3 has 14 residues. The CDR3, as DNA: TGCGCCAGCAGCTTTGGAAGGAGCACCGGGGAGCTGTTTTTT. This encodes CASSFGRSTGELFF.

This chain links TRBV18 with TRBJ1-1; TRBD1 aligns across 9 bases. CDR3 size: 13 residues. Germline-derived CDR1 and CDR2 are KGHSH and LQKENI. The V and J ends lost 6 bases and 4 bases, in that order; junction bases with no gene match: 3. In DNA, the CDR3 is TGTGCCAGCTCCCACAGGGGGCTCACTGAAGCTTTCTTT. Translating it yields CASSHRGLTEAFF. Combining the CDR3 with reference TRBV18 and TRBJ1-1 gives the whole variable domain NAGVMQNPRHLVRRRGQEARLRCSPMKGHSHVYWYRQLPEEGLKFMVYLQKENIIDESGMPKERFSAEFPKEGPSILRIQQVVRGDSAAYFCASSHRGLTEAFFGQGTRLTVV.

V gene TRBV7-2 combines with J gene TRBJ2-1; 7 nucleotides match TRBD1. Germline V CDR1 and CDR2: SGHTA, FQGNSA. J was trimmed by 1 base and V by 0 bases; bases with no gene match: 9. The CDR3 spans 18 residues. Here the CDR3 reads CASSLAGGMAASYNEQFF. Here the CDR3 DNA reads TGTGCCAGCAGCTTAGCAGGGGGCATGGCGGCATCCTACAATGAGCAGTTCTTC.

The rearrangement uses TRBV6-1 and TRBJ2-7; TRBD2 matches 8 bases. Germline CDR1 and CDR2: MNHNS and SASEGT. The CDR3 is 14 amino acids. The junction had 4 bases not matched to a gene; V was cut back by 3 bases and J by 3 bases. As DNA, the CDR3 is TGTGCCAGCAGTGAGCGGACTAGCCTCTACGAGCAGTACTTC. Encoded protein: CASSERTSLYEQYF.

The genes are TRBV5-1 and TRBJ2-7; 7 bases align to TRBD2. J gave up 3 bases and V 0 bases, and 9 bases lay outside the gene matches. The germline V gene encodes CDR1 SGHRS and CDR2 YFSETQ. This CDR3 is 16 amino acids long. The CDR3 region is CASSLGPSGDVYEQYF. The CDR3 nucleotides are TGCGCCAGCAGCTTGGGGCCTAGCGGAGACGTCTACGAGCAGTACTTC.

The genes are TRBV9 and TRBJ2-3, with D perhaps TRBD2 (6 bases). With 5 bases removed from V and 0 bases from J, the gap between germline ends came to 13 bases. The CDR3 consists of 15 residues. Germline lookup yields CDR1 SGDLS and CDR2 YYNGEE. The CDR3: CASSLSGFSTDTQYF. Here the CDR3 DNA reads TGTGCCAGCAGTCTTAGCGGCTTCAGCACAGATACGCAGTATTTT.

This clone was seen once. V is TRBV19 and J is TRBJ2-1, with D uncertain. Trimming pared 6 bases from V and 8 bases from J, leaving 11 bases between. Germline V gene sequence: CDR1 LNHDA, CDR2 SQIVND (reference sequence). This CDR3 is built from 12 residues. The CDR3 protein is CASSPFSHEQFF. In DNA, the CDR3 is TGTGCCAGTAGCCCTTTCTCCCATGAGCAGTTCTTC.

The chain links TRBV27 to TRBJ2-1; 9 bases are a match to TRBD2. The CDR3 has 17 amino acids. V gave up 5 bases and J gave up 0 bases; unmatched junction bases: 8. Germline-derived CDR1 and CDR2 are MNHEY and SMNVEV (reference sequence). CDR3 region: CASSQGLAESSYNEQFF. For the CDR3, the DNA is TGTGCCAGCAGTCAGGGACTAGCAGAAAGCTCCTACAATGAGCAGTTCTTC.

CDR3 sequence (DNA): TGCGCCAGCAGCCAAAATAATTACGAGCAGTACTTC. This translates into CASSQNNYEQYF. The V and J genes are TRBV4-1 and TRBJ2-7; the D is unclear. Germline V CDR1 and CDR2: MGHRA, YSYEKL. V dropped 2 bases and J dropped 4 bases, with 6 bases sitting between them. CDR3 length: 12 amino acids.

This chain links TRBV5-1 with TRBJ2-5; the match to TRBD2 covers 11 bases. The CDR3 runs 16 residues. The trim removed 3 bases at V and 5 bases at J, leaving 9 bases unmatched. CDR1 and CDR2 (germline): SGHRS, YFSETQ. The CDR3 spells CASSSGASGRTETQYF. The CDR3 DNA reads TGCGCCAGCAGCTCCGGGGCTAGCGGGAGGACGGAGACCCAGTACTTC.

The V call is TRBV5-4, the J call TRBJ2-2, with 11 bases aligning to TRBD2. The CDR3 runs to 14 residues. J was trimmed by 5 bases and V by 5 bases; bases with no gene match: 2. Germline V gene data show CDR1 as SGHNT and CDR2 as YYREEE (reference sequence). Here the CDR3 reads CASRTSGRTGELFF. The CDR3 DNA is TGTGCCAGCAGAACTAGCGGGAGAACCGGGGAGCTGTTTTTT.

V is TRBV6-5 and J is TRBJ2-1, with TRBD1 matching over 8 bases. This CDR3 contains 15 residues. V was pared by 0 bases and J by 8 bases, with 6 bases of the junction left unmatched. In germline, CDR1 is MNHEY, CDR2 SVGAGI. CDR3 DNA: TGTGCCAGCAGTTACTCCGGACAGGGTCGGTATGAGCAGTTCTTC. This codes for CASSYSGQGRYEQFF.